The present T cell receptor (beta chain) was sequenced within a study of vaccination effects on CD4 cells after COVID-19. This clone was detected only a few times. Its matching antigen is unknown. Sequenced by immunoSEQ multiplex PCR; TCRdb stores in-frame clones only, minus some. The data show 26,000 or so clones, around four fifths seen once. Antigen-specific CD4+ T cells were first expanded with viral peptide pools by the ViraFEST assay and only then sequenced. Culture lasted 10 days before CD4+ T cell isolation. Participants each got two BNT162b2 or mRNA-1273 vaccine doses. Vaccinated recipients, who were negative for nucleocapsid antibodies, had no history of SARS-CoV-2 infection. On days 3 and 7, fresh IL-2 medium replaced half the medium. Germline loops: CDR1 WSHSY, CDR2 SAAADI. The CDR3 has 13 amino acids. V dropped 4 bases and J dropped 4 bases, with 11 bases sitting between them.

Sample: CD4+ T cells from PBMCs cultured with HCoV-NL63 spike peptides, taken after COVID-19 vaccination. The clonotype originates from a human donor who received a COVID-19 vaccine. Some clones in this sample may be carry-over from other donors' samples. The V gene is TRBV10-2, the J gene TRBJ2-7, with D maybe TRBD2 (5 bases). CDR3 DNA sequence: TGCGCCAGCAGTGGTTTGCCGGGGTACGAGCAGTACGTC. Translation gives CASSGLPGYEQYV.